The 7 T cell receptor beta chains below come from one sample, sequenced in a study of CD8+CD57+ T cells in acquired aplastic anemia. Both TCR beta VDJ combination and CDR3 sequence profiling were carried out. Genomic DNA was the template for this profiling. TCRdb re-called the reads through MiXCR, storing one row per CDR3 protein. The data show roughly 170,000 distinct CDR3 sequences, with 63% seen just once and 45% held by the top ten. The sequenced sample consisted of sorted CD4+, CD8+, or CD8+CD57+ T cells (not recorded which) from PBMCs. Receptors were obtained from a human donor in good health.

This clonotype was observed a handful of times. V and J are TRBV24-1 and TRBJ2-2, with TRBD1 as a possible D gene (6 bases). Trimming removed 4 bases from V and 4 bases from J, with 12 bases in between. Germline V gene sequence: CDR1 KGHDR, CDR2 SFDVKD. The CDR3 is 15 residues long. The CDR3 loop reads CATSDRTAGTGELFF. DNA of the CDR3: TGTGCCACCAGTGACCGGACAGCCGGCACCGGGGAGCTGTTTTTT.

This clonotype was detected only a few times. The J gene is TRBJ2-1, the V gene TRBV7-2; tentative D call: TRBD2 (5 bases). Germline V gives CDR1 SGHTA, CDR2 FQGNSA. The CDR3 consists of 15 residues. Trimming left V 7 bases short and J 9 bases short, with 22 bases between. In nucleotides, the CDR3 is TGTGCCAGCACCACGGGGTTTCGGCAATTAGGTGAGCAGTTCTTC. This gives the protein CASTTGFRQLGEQFF.

The chain employs TRBV7-9 and TRBJ2-7, with 9 bases lining up with TRBD2. From germline, CDR1 is SEHNR and CDR2 FQNEAQ (reference sequence). V shed 1 base, J shed 3 bases, and the junction held 1 base outside the gene matches. The CDR3 covers 14 residues. CDR3 sequence (DNA): TGTGCCAGCAGCTTAGTAGCGGGAGTCTACGAGCAGTACTTC. Translating it yields CASSLVAGVYEQYF.

As DNA, the CDR3 is TGTGCCAGCCTCCACGCCAGCGGGAAGGCCACAGATACGCAGTATTTT. Amino acid sequence: CASLHASGKATDTQYF. The chain employs TRBV5-8 and TRBJ2-3, with 7 bases that match TRBD2. The V gene end was trimmed by 7 bases and the J gene end by 2 bases; junction bases not matched to a gene: 13. CDR3 size: 16 residues. From germline, CDR1 is SGHTS and CDR2 YDEGEE.

The chain uses TRBV20-1 and TRBJ2-7; D uncertain. The germline V gene has CDR1 DFQATT and CDR2 SNEGSKA (reference sequence). V gave up 3 bases and J gave up 2 bases, with 11 bases separating them. The CDR3 is 13 residues long. The CDR3 here is CSASTPSAYEQYF. In nucleotides, the CDR3 is TGCAGTGCTAGTACCCCCTCAGCCTACGAGCAGTACTTC.

The chain is built from TRBV24-1 and TRBJ2-1; D unclear. The V end lost 4 bases, the J end lost 7 bases, and 19 bases lay between the germline ends. Looked up from germline, CDR1 is KGHDR and CDR2 is SFDVKD. The CDR3 spans 16 residues. CDR3 coding DNA: TGTGCCACCAGTGACGTCCTACCTCATACTTTAAATGAGCAGTTCTTC. Amino acids: CATSDVLPHTLNEQFF.

The chain couples TRBV5-1 to TRBJ1-1, with 8 bases matching TRBD1. The V gene's germline CDR1 is SGHRS and CDR2 YFSETQ. The CDR3 totals 15 residues. V lost 4 bases, J lost 7 bases, and 12 bases stayed unmatched. The CDR3 bases are TGCGCCAGCAGCACGGGCGACAGGGGAACTAATGAAGCTTTCTTT. Translation: CASSTGDRGTNEAFF.